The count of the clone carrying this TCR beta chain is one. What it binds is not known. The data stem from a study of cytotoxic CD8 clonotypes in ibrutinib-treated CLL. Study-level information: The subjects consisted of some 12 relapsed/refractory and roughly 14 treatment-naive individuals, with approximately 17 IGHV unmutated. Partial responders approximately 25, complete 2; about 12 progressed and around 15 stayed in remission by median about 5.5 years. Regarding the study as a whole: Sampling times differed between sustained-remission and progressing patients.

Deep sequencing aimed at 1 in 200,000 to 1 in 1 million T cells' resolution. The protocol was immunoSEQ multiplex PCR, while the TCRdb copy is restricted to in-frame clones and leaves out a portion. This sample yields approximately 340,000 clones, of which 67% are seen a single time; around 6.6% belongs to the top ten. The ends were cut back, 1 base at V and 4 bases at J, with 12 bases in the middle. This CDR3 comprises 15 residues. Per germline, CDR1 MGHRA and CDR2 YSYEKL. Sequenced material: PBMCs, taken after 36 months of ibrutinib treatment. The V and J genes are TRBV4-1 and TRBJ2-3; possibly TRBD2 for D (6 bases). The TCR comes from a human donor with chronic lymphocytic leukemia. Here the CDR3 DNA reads TGCGCCAGCAGCCAAGTGATACTAGCAGCAGATACGCAGTATTTT. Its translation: CASSQVILAADTQYF.